This TCR beta chain appears in the sequencing data of a study of PD-L1 blockade in urothelial cancer. Study context: Blood drawn 3 weeks (second dose) and 6 weeks after treatment start was analyzed.

The V and J ends lost 1 base and 8 bases respectively, with 15 bases between them. Looked up from germline, CDR1 is LNHDA and CDR2 is SQIVND (reference sequence). The CDR3 is 15 amino acids. Sequenced by immunoSEQ multiplex PCR; TCRdb stores in-frame clones only, minus some. Among about 100,000 clones listed, 70% to 90% were seen once. This receptor was identified in a man aged 45-60 years with urothelial cancer. Here the sequenced sample was PBMCs, taken around atezolizumab (anti-PD-L1) treatment. This rearrangement joins TRBV19 to TRBJ1-5; D is unclear. The CDR3 region has the DNA TGTGCCAGTAGTATAGCGGCGGGATCGGTAAAGCCCCAGCATTTT. Its protein is CASSIAAGSVKPQHF.